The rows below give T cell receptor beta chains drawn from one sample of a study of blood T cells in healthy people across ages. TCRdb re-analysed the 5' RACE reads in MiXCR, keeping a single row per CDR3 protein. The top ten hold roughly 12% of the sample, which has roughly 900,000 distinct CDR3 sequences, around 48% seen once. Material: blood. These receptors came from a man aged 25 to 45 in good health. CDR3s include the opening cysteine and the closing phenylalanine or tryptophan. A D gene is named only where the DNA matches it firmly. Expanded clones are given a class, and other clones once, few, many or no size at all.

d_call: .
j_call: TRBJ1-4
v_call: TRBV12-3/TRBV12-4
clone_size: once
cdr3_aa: CASSTLREKLFF
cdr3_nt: TGTGCCAGCAGTACCCTTCGCGAAAAACTGTTTTTT

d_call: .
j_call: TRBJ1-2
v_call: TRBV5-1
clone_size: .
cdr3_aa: CASSLAGSADYGYTF
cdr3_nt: TGCGCCAGCAGCTTAGCAGGGTCCGCTGACTATGGCTACACCTTC

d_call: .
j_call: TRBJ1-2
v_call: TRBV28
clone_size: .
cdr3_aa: CARLTTGAYGYTF
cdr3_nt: TGTGCCAGACTTACAACGGGGGCCTATGGCTACACCTTC

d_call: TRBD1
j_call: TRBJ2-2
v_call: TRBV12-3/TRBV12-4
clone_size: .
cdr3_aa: CASSPGTGGKTGELFF
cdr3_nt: TGTGCCAGCAGTCCGGGGACAGGGGGAAAAACCGGGGAGCTGTTTTTT

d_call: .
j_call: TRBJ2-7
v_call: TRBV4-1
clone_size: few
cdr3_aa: CASSQGGAGAYEQYF
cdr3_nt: TGCGCCAGCAGCCAAGGGGGGGCAGGAGCCTACGAGCAGTACTTC

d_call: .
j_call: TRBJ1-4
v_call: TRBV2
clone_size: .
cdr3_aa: CASSEEGRIDEKLFF
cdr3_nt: TGTGCCAGCAGTGAGGAGGGGAGGATTGATGAAAAACTGTTTTTT

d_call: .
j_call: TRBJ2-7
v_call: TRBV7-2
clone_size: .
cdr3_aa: CASSLNTGTYEQYF
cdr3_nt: TGTGCCAGCAGCTTAAATACAGGGACCTACGAGCAGTACTTC

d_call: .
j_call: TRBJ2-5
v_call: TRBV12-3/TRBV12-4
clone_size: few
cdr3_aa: CASADRNDREGVIGTQYF
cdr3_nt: TGTGCCAGCGCAGACCGAAACGACAGGGAGGGAGTCATAGGGACCCAGTACTTC

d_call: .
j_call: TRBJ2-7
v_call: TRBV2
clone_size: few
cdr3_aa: CASSEQGLSSYEQYF
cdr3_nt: TGTGCCAGCAGTGAACAAGGACTTAGCTCCTACGAGCAGTACTTC

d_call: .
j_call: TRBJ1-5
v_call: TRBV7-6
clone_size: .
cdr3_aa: CASSPGPSGNQPQHF
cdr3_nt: TGTGCCAGCAGCCCCGGGCCCAGCGGCAATCAGCCCCAGCATTTT

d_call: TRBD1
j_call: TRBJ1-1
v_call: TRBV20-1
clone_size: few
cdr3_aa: CSATQGALNTEAFF
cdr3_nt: TGCAGTGCTACACAGGGGGCGCTGAACACTGAAGCTTTCTTT

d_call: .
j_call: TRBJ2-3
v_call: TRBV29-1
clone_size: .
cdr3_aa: CSVEGLLAARQYF
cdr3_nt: TGCAGCGTTGAAGGGTTACTGGCCGCAAGACAGTATTTT

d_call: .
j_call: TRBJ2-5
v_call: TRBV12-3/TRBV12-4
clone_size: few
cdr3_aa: CASSLDPSGTQETQYF
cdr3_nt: TGTGCCAGCAGTTTAGACCCGTCTGGGACCCAAGAGACCCAGTACTTC

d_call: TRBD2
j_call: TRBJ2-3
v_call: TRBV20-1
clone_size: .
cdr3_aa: CSARTSGGWKHTQYF
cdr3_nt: TGCAGTGCTAGAACTAGCGGGGGGTGGAAGCATACGCAGTATTTT

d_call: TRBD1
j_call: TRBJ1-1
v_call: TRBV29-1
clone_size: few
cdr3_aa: CSVEGQGGRNTEAFF
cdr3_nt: TGCAGCGTAGAGGGACAGGGGGGTCGGAACACTGAAGCTTTCTTT

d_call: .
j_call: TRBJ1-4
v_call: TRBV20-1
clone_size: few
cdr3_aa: CSAREATNEKLFF
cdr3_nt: TGCAGTGCTAGGGAAGCAACTAATGAAAAACTGTTTTTT

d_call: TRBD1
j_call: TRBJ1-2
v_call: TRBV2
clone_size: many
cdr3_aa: CASSAGQGDYGYTF
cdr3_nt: TGTGCCAGCAGTGCGGGACAGGGTGACTATGGCTACACCTTC

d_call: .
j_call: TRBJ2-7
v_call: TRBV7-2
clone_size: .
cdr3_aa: CANSLVVQVAGEQYF
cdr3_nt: TGTGCCAACAGCTTAGTTGTGCAGGTTGCGGGCGAGCAGTACTTC

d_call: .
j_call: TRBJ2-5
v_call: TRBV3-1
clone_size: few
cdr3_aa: CASSTRTMQETQYF
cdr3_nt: TGTGCCAGCAGCACACGGACTATGCAAGAGACCCAGTACTTC

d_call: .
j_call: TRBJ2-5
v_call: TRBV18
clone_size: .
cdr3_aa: CASSQGTFQETQYF
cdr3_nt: TGTGCCAGCTCACAAGGGACATTCCAAGAGACCCAGTACTTC

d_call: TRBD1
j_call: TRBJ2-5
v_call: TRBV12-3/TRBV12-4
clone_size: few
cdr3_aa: CASSADRVDETQYF
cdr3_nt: TGTGCCAGCAGCGCAGACAGGGTAGATGAGACCCAGTACTTC

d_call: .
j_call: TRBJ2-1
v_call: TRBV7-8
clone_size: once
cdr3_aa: CASSPQGVRTYNEQFF
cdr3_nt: TGTGCCAGCAGCCCTCAGGGAGTCCGAACCTACAATGAGCAGTTCTTC

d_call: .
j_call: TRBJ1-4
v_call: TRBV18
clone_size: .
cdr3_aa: CASSPPEREKLFF
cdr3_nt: TGTGCCAGCTCACCACCAGAGCGAGAAAAACTGTTTTTT

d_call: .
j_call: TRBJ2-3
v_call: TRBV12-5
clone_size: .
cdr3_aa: CASGVVGARTQYF
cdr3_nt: TGTGCTAGTGGTGTGGTGGGTGCCCGTACGCAGTATTTT

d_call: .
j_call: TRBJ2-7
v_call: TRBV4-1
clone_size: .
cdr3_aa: CASSQDAGYPNEQYF
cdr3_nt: TGCGCCAGCAGCCAAGATGCAGGGTACCCTAACGAGCAGTACTTC

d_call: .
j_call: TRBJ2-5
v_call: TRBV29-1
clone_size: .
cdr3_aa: CSVAQGRNEQYF
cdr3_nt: TGCAGCGTTGCCCAGGGCCGGAATGAGCAGTACTTC

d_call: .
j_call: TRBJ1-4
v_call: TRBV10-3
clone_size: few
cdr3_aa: CAISESPAANEKLFF
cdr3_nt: TGTGCCATCAGTGAGTCTCCAGCAGCTAATGAAAAACTGTTTTTT

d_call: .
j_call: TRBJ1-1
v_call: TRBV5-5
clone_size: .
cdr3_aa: CASSQNIGRTNTEAFF
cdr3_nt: TGTGCCAGCAGCCAAAATATCGGGAGAACGAACACTGAAGCTTTCTTT

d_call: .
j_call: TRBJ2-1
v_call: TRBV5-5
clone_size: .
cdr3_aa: CASSESDNEQFF
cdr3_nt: TGTGCCAGCAGCGAATCGGACAATGAGCAGTTCTTC

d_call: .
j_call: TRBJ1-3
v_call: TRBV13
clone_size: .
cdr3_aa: CASSSGDSGNTIYF
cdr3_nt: TGTGCCAGCAGCTCGGGAGACTCTGGAAACACCATATATTTT

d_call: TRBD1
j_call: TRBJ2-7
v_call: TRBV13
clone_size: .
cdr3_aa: CASTWTGNGEQYF
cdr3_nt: TGTGCCAGCACCTGGACAGGAAATGGCGAGCAGTACTTC

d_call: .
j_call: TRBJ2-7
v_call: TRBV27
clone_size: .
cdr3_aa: CASSFQKQGPYEQYF
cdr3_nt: TGTGCCAGCAGTTTCCAGAAACAGGGTCCCTACGAGCAGTACTTC

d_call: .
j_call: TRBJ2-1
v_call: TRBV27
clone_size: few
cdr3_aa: CASSLSSDLYNEQFF
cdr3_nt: TGTGCCAGCAGTTTATCGTCCGACTTATACAATGAGCAGTTCTTC

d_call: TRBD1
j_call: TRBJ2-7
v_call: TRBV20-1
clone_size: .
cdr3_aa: CSAKDRGLSYEQYF
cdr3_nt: TGCAGTGCTAAGGACAGGGGGCTCTCCTACGAGCAGTACTTC

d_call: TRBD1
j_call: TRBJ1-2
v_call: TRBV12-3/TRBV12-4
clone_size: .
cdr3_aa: CASSFSGQGMRGYTF
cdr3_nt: TGTGCCAGCAGTTTTTCCGGACAGGGAATGAGGGGCTACACCTTC

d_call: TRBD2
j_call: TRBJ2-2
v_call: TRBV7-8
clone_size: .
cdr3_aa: CASSLGSRGAPGELFF
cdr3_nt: TGTGCCAGCAGCTTAGGTTCGCGGGGGGCACCCGGGGAGCTGTTTTTT

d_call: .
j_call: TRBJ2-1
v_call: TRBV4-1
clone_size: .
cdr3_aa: CASSQDLSRYNEQFF
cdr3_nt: TGCGCCAGCAGCCAAGACTTGAGCCGGTACAATGAGCAGTTCTTC

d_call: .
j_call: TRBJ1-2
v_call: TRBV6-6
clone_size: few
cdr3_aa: CASSYSHGGEIDGYTF
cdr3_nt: TGTGCCAGCAGTTACTCTCATGGGGGGGAAATCGATGGCTACACCTTC

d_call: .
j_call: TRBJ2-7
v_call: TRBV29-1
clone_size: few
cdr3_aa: CSVLEGVYEQYF
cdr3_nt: TGCAGCGTTCTCGAGGGTGTCTACGAGCAGTACTTC

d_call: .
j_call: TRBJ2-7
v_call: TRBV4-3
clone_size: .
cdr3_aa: CASSQEARNYCEQYF
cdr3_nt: TGCGCCAGCAGCCAAGAGGCCAGAAACTACTGCGAGCAGTACTTC

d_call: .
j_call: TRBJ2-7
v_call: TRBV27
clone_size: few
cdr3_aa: CASSLKGVSYEQYF
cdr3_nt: TGTGCCAGCAGTTTAAAAGGGGTTTCCTACGAGCAGTACTTC

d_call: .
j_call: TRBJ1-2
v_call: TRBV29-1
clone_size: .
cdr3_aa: CSVDGHEIDYGYTF
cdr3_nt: TGCAGCGTTGACGGGCACGAAATCGATTATGGCTACACCTTC

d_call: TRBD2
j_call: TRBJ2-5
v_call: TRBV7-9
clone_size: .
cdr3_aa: CASSLDLSGGEQETQYF
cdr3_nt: TGTGCCAGCAGCTTAGACCTAAGCGGGGGCGAACAAGAGACCCAGTACTTC

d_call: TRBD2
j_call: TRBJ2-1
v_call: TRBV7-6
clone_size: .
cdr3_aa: CASSLGPGLAGDEQFF
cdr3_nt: TGTGCCAGCAGCTTAGGACCGGGACTAGCGGGGGATGAGCAGTTCTTC

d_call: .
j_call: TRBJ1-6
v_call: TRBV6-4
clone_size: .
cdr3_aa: CASSEGQGSPLHF
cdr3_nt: TGTGCCAGCAGTGAGGGGCAAGGATCACCCCTCCACTTT

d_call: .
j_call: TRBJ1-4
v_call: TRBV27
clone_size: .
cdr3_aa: CASSLFNNEKLFF
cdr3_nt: TGTGCCAGCAGTTTATTTAATAATGAAAAACTGTTTTTT

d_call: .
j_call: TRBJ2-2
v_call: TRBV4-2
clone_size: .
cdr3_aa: CASSPLGVTNTGELFF
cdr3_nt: TGTGCCAGCAGCCCCCTTGGGGTTACAAACACCGGGGAGCTGTTTTTT

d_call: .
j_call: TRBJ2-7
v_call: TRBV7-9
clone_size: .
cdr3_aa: CASSGGTPSYEQYF
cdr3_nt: TGTGCCAGCAGCGGAGGGACACCCTCCTACGAGCAGTACTTC

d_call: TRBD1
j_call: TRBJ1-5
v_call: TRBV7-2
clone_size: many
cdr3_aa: CASSPTGTGPNQPQHF
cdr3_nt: TGTGCCAGCAGCCCAACCGGGACAGGGCCCAATCAGCCCCAGCATTTT

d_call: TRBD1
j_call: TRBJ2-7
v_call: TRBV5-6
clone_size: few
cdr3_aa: CASSNRDRGIEQYF
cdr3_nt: TGTGCCAGCAGTAACCGGGACAGGGGCATCGAGCAGTACTTC

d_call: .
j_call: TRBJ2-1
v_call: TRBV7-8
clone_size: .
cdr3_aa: CASSLAGTILRNEQFF
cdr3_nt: TGTGCCAGCAGCTTAGCTGGCACGATACTCCGAAATGAGCAGTTCTTC

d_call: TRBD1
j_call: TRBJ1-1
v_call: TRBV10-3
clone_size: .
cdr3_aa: CAISESSQGVNTEAFF
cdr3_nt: TGTGCCATCAGTGAGTCTTCTCAGGGGGTGAACACTGAAGCTTTCTTT

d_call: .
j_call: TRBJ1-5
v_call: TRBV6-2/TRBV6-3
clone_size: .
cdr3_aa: CASSTPSGINQPQHF
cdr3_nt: TGTGCCAGCAGTACCCCATCAGGGATCAATCAGCCCCAGCATTTT

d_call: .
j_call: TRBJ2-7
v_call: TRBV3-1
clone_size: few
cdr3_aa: CASSSRPGTSIRPYEQYF
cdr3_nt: TGTGCCAGCAGCTCGCGACCAGGGACGTCCATTCGGCCCTACGAGCAGTACTTC

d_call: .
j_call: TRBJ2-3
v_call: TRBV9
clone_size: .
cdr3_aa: CASSADGADTQYF
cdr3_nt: TGTGCCAGCAGCGCCGACGGGGCAGATACGCAGTATTTT

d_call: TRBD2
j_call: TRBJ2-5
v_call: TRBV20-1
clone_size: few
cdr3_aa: CSARDYTRGGQETQYF
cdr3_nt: TGCAGTGCTAGAGATTATACGCGGGGGGGACAAGAGACCCAGTACTTC

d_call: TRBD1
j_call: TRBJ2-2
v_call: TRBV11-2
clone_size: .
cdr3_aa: CASSHRWDRGRTDADTGELFF
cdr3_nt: TGTGCCAGCAGCCACCGGTGGGACAGGGGGCGCACCGATGCGGACACCGGGGAGCTGTTTTTT

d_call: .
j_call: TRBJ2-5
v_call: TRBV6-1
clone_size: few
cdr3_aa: CASSESGGGETQYF
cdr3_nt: TGTGCCAGCAGTGAATCGGGGGGCGGAGAGACCCAGTACTTC

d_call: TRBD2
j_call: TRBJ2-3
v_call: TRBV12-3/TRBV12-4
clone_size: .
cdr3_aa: CASSFGLVVPDTQYF
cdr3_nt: TGTGCCAGCAGTTTTGGACTAGTGGTCCCAGATACGCAGTATTTT

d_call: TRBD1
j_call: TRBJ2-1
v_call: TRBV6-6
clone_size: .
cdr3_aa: CASATPGQGNNEQFF
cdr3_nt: TGTGCCAGCGCTACGCCGGGACAGGGGAACAATGAGCAGTTCTTC